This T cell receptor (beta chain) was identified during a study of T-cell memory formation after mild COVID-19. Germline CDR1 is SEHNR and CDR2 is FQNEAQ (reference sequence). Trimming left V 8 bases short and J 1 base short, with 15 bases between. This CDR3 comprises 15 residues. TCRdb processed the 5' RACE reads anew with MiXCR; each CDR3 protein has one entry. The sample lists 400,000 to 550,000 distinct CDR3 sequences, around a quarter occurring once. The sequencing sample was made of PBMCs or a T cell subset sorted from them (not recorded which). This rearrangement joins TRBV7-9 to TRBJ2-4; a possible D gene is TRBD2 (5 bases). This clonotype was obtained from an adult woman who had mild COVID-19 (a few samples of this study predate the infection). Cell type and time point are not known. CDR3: CASEGRPGAKNIQYF. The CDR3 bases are TGTGCCAGCGAAGGCAGGCCGGGGGCCAAAAACATTCAGTACTTC.